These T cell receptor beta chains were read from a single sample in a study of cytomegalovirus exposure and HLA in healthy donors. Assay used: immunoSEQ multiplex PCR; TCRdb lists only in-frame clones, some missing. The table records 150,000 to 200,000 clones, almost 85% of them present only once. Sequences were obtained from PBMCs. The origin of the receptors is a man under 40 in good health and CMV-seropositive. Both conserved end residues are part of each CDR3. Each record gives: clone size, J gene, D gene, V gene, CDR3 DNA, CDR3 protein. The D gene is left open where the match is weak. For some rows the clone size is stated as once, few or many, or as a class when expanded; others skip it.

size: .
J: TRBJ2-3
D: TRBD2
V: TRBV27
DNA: TGTGCCATCCCGGGACTAGACCACACAGATACGCAGTATTTT
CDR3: CAIPGLDHTDTQYF

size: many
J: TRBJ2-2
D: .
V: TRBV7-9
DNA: TGTGCCAGCAGTCTTACAGGGACCACCGGGGAGCTGTTTTTT
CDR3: CASSLTGTTGELFF

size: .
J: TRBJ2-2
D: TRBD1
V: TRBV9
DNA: TGTGCCAGCAGCGCCGGACAGGACAGGGCCACCGGGGAGCTGTTTTTT
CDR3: CASSAGQDRATGELFF

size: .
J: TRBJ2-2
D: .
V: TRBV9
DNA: TGTGCCAGCAGCCGTCGGGACACCGGGGAGCTGTTTTTT
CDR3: CASSRRDTGELFF

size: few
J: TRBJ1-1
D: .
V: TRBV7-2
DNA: TGTGCCAGCAGCTCGCAGGGAGGAACTGAAGCTTTCTTT
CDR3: CASSSQGGTEAFF

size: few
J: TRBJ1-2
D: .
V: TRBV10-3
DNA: TGTGCCATCAGTGATACAGGGAAAGAGGGCTACACCTTC
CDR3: CAISDTGKEGYTF

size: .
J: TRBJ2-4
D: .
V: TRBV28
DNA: TGTGCCAGCAGTTTATACAGGCCGCAAGCCAAAAACATTCAGTACTTC
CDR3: CASSLYRPQAKNIQYF

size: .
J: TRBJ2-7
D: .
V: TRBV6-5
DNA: TGTGCCACACCCCCGACTCTCTCAAGCACGAACGAGCAGTACTTC
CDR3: CATPPTLSSTNEQYF

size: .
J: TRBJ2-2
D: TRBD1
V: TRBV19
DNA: TGTGCCAGTAGGAGGGACAGCGCGAACACCGGGGAGCTGTTTTTT
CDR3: CASRRDSANTGELFF

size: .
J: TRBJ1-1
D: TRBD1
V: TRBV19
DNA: TGTGCCAGTAGTATTGGGACAGGGGGAGACACTGAAGCTTTCTTT
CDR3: CASSIGTGGDTEAFF

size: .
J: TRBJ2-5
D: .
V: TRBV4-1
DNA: TGCGCCAGCAGCCAAGGACTGGCGGGAATAGAGACCCAGTACTTC
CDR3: CASSQGLAGIETQYF

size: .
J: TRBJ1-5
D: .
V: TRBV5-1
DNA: TGCGCCAGCAGCTTGGAGGGGCCACATCAGCCCCAGCATTTT
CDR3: CASSLEGPHQPQHF

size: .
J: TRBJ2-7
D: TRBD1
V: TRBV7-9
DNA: TGTGCCAGCAGCTTATACAGGTTCCCGGGACAGGGATTCGAGCAGTACTTC
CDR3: CASSLYRFPGQGFEQYF

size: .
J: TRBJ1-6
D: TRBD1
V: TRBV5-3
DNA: TGTGCCAGAAGCTTGGTGGACAGGGATAATTCACCCCTCCACTTT
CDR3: CARSLVDRDNSPLHF

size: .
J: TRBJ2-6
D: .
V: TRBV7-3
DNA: TGTGCCAGCAGCTACTCCTCTGGGGCCAACGTCCTGACTTTC
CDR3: CASSYSSGANVLTF

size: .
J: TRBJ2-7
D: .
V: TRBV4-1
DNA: TGCGCCAGCAGCTTCCATGGGGGGTGGGAGCAGTACTTC
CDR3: CASSFHGGWEQYF

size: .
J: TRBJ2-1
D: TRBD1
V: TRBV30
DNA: TGTGCCTGGAGTTCCGGGACAGCGACGTCGGTTTACAATGAGCAGTTCTTC
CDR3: CAWSSGTATSVYNEQFF

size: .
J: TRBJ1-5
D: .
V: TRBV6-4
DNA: TGTGCCAGCAGTGACTCGGGCGATAGCAATCAGCCCCAGCATTTT
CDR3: CASSDSGDSNQPQHF

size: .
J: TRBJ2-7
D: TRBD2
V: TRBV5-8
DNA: TGTGCCAGCAGCCGGGACTACCACGGCTACGAGCAGTACTTC
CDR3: CASSRDYHGYEQYF

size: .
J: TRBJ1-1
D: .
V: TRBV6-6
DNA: TGTGCCAGCAGTTCCGACACTGAAGCTTTCTTT
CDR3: CASSSDTEAFF

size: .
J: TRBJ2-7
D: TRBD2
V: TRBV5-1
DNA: TGCGCCAGCAGCAAGACTAGCGCCGAGCAGTACTTC
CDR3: CASSKTSAEQYF

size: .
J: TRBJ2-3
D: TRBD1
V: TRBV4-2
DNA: TGTGCCAGCAGCCCCACAGGACAGGGGAAAACAGATACGCAGTATTTT
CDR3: CASSPTGQGKTDTQYF

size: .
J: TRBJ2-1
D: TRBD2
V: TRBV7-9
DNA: TGTGCCAGCAGCTCACGACTAGCGTTAAGTAGGGGATACAATGAGCAGTTCTTC
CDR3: CASSSRLALSRGYNEQFF

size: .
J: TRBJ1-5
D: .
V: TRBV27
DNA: TGTGCCAGCAGTTTAACAGGGACGAGCAATCAGCCCCAGCATTTT
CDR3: CASSLTGTSNQPQHF

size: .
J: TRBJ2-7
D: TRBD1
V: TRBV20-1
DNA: TGCAGTGTCCTGGACAGGGGGAAGCAGTACTTC
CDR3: CSVLDRGKQYF

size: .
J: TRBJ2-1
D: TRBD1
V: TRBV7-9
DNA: TGTGCCAGCAGCACTTACAGGGGGCGCGGGTACAATGAGCAGTTCTTC
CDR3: CASSTYRGRGYNEQFF

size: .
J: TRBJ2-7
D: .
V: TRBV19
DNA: TGTGCCAGTAGTATTACAGGTACCTACGAGCAGTACTTC
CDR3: CASSITGTYEQYF

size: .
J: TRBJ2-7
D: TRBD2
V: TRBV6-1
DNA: TGTGCCAGCAGTCGGGGGGACGCGGACGGGCAGTACTTC
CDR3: CASSRGDADGQYF